This T cell receptor (beta chain) was sequenced in a study of cytomegalovirus exposure and HLA in healthy donors. Findings and caveats of the study: Most TCR sequences were uncommon, yet certain public TCRs appeared in many donors. Analysis performed later found roughly 17,000 TCR beta sequences associated with HLA alleles at 0.05 false discovery rate. In a later analysis, the majority of CMV-associated beta chains seemingly showed HLA restriction.

The ends lost 5 bases at V and 2 bases at J; junction bases unmatched: 4. The CDR3 sequence is 14 residues long. Germline V gene lookup returns CDR1 MGHRA and CDR2 YSYEKL. Details on this clone: Its antigen is undetermined.

Primers: 60 Vbeta forward and 13 Jbeta reverse. The data were produced by immunoSEQ multiplex PCR, yet TCRdb's version contains in-frame clones alone and is incomplete. The sample has some 200,000 clones. The clonotype comes from a man aged 25-45 years in good health and CMV-seronegative. Sequencing input: PBMCs. This chain links TRBV4-1 with TRBJ2-7; 9 nucleotides align to TRBD1. CDR3 coding DNA: TGCGCCAGCAGCTATCGGACAGGGGCCTACGAGCAGTACTTC. It yields the protein CASSYRTGAYEQYF.